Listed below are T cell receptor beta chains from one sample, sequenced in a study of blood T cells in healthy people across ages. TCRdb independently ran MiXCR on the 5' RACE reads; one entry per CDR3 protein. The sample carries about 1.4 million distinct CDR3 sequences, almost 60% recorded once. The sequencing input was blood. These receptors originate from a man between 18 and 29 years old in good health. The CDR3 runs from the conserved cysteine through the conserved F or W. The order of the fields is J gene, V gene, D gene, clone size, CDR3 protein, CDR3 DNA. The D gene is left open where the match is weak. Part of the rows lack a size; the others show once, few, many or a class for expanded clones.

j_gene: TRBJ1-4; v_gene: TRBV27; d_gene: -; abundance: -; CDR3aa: CASRGGNGEKLFF; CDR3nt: TGTGCCAGCAGGGGCGGGAATGGTGAAAAACTGTTTTTT
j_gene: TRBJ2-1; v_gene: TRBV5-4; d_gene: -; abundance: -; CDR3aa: CASSPPGTGEQFF; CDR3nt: TGTGCCAGCAGCCCACCGGGCACAGGTGAGCAGTTCTTC
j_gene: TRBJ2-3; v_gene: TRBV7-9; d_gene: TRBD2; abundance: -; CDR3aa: CASSLWPGTSGVDTQYF; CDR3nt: TGTGCCAGCAGCTTGTGGCCCGGGACTAGCGGGGTAGATACGCAGTATTTT
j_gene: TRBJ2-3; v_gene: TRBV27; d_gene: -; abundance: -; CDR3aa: CASSLAGRGDTQYF; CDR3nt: TGTGCCAGCAGTTTGGCAGGGAGAGGAGATACGCAGTATTTT
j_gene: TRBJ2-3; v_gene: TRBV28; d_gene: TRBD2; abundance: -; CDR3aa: CASRGLAVNDTQYF; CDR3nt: TGTGCCAGCAGGGGACTAGCGGTGAACGATACGCAGTATTTT
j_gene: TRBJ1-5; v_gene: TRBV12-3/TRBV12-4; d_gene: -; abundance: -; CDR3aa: CASAKGGNQPQHF; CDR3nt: TGTGCCAGCGCGAAGGGAGGGAATCAGCCCCAGCATTTT
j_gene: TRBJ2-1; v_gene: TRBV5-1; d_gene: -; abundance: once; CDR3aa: CASTTDLDNEQFF; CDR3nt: TGCGCCAGCACGACAGACCTGGACAATGAGCAGTTCTTC
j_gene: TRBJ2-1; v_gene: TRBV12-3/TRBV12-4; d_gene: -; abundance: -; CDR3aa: CASSSQGGGNEQFF; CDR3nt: TGTGCCAGCAGCTCCCAGGGGGGGGGCAATGAGCAGTTCTTC
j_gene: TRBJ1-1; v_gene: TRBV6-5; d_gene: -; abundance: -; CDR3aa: CASRKGTGTEAFF; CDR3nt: TGTGCCAGCAGAAAAGGGACCGGCACTGAAGCTTTCTTT
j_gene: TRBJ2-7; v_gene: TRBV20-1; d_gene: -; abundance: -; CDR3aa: CSTSYGRGSYEQYF; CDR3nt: TGCAGTACTAGTTATGGGCGGGGCTCCTACGAGCAGTACTTC
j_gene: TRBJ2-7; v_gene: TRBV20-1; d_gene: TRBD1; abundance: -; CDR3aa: CSARADGQGSYEQYF; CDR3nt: TGCAGTGCTAGGGCCGACGGACAGGGGAGCTACGAGCAGTACTTC
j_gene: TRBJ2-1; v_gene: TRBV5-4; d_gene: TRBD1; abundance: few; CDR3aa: CASSLPDRAYNEQFF; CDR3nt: TGTGCCAGCAGCTTACCTGACAGGGCCTACAATGAGCAGTTCTTC
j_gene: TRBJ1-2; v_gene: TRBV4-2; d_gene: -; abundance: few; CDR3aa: CASSQDEGTNYGYTF; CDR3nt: TGTGCCAGCAGCCAAGATGAGGGGACTAACTATGGCTACACCTTC
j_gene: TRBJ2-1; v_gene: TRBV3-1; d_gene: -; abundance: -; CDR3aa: CASSQVSEQFF; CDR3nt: TGTGCCAGCAGCCAAGTTAGTGAGCAGTTCTTC
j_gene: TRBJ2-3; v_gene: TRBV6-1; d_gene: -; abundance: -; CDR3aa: CASRISGTFHPADTQYF; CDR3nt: TGTGCCAGCAGGATTTCCGGGACTTTTCATCCCGCAGATACGCAGTATTTT
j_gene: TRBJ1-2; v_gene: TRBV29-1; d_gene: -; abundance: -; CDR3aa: CSYRELHGYTF; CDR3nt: TGCAGCTACAGGGAACTTCATGGCTACACCTTC
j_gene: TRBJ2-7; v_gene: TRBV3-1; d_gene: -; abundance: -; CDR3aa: CASRSRPRTEEQYF; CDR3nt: TGTGCCAGCAGAAGCAGGCCTAGGACGGAGGAGCAGTACTTC
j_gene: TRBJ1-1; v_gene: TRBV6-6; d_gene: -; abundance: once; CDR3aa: CASSYHISTEAFF; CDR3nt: TGTGCCAGCAGTTACCATATTAGCACTGAAGCTTTCTTT
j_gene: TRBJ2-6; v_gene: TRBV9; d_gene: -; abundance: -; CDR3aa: CASSDLHSGANVLTF; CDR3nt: TGTGCCAGCAGTGACCTTCATTCTGGGGCCAACGTCCTGACTTTC
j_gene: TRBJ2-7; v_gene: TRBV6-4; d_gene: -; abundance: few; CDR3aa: CASSEEQGLHYEQYF; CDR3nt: TGTGCCAGCAGCGAAGAACAGGGACTCCACTACGAGCAGTACTTC